This T cell receptor (beta chain) appears in the sequencing data of a study of blood T cell repertoires in COVID-19. Assay used: immunoSEQ multiplex PCR; TCRdb lists only in-frame clones, some missing. In the table there are 200,000 to 250,000 clones, around 84% of which are singletons. The sample consisted of peripheral blood. The clonotype comes from an elderly woman with COVID-19, enrolled during active disease.

The CDR3 sequence: CASSFPGFYGYTF. CDR3 DNA: TGTGCCAGCAGCTTCCCGGGATTCTATGGCTACACCTTC. The chain couples TRBV5-5 to TRBJ1-2; D is uncertain. This CDR3 has 13 residues. Trimming removed 2 bases from V and 4 bases from J, with 9 bases in between. The germline CDR1 and CDR2 sequences are SGHKS and YYEKEE (reference sequence).